This is a list of T cell receptor beta chains from one sample in a study of blood T cell repertoires in COVID-19. Using immunoSEQ multiplex PCR, the repertoire was profiled, and TCRdb retains in-frame clones only, with some absent. Of 350,000 or so clones in the sample, about 88% are singletons; the top ten hold approximately 1%. Sequenced input: PBMCs or T cells enriched from blood (not recorded which). The receptors were sampled from a woman in her twenties or thirties who had been exposed to COVID-19. CDR3s include the opening cysteine and the closing phenylalanine or tryptophan. D genes are given only for firm matches. Some rows have no size entry. The others give once, few or many, or a class for an expanded clone.

v_gene,d_gene,abundance,j_gene,CDR3aa,CDR3nt
TRBV6-5,NA,NA,TRBJ2-1,CASSPGSRREQFF,TGTGCCAGCAGTCCCGGGAGTCGCAGAGAGCAGTTCTTC
TRBV28,TRBD1,NA,TRBJ1-2,CASSLTGRFGYTF,TGTGCCAGCAGTTTGACAGGGAGGTTCGGCTACACCTTC
TRBV15,TRBD1,NA,TRBJ1-3,CATHAGGPGNTIYF,TGTGCCACCCACGCAGGGGGGCCTGGAAACACCATATATTTT
TRBV27,TRBD2,NA,TRBJ2-1,CASSPRTSGSFDEQFF,TGTGCCAGCAGTCCCCGGACTAGCGGGAGTTTCGATGAGCAGTTCTTC
TRBV27,TRBD1,NA,TRBJ1-3,CASGQGSGNTIYF,TGTGCCAGCGGACAGGGGTCAGGAAACACCATATATTTT
TRBV9,NA,NA,TRBJ1-1,CASSVGADLNTEAFF,TGTGCCAGCAGCGTAGGGGCAGATTTGAACACTGAAGCTTTCTTT
TRBV20-1,NA,NA,TRBJ2-7,CSASQPLGSYEQYF,TGCAGTGCTAGTCAACCCCTTGGGAGCTACGAGCAGTACTTC
TRBV29-1,NA,NA,TRBJ2-3,CSVKTGSSSTDTQYF,TGCAGCGTTAAAACAGGGAGCTCTAGCACAGATACGCAGTATTTT
TRBV13,TRBD2,NA,TRBJ2-7,CASSLGRPGTIRYEQYF,TGTGCCAGCAGCTTAGGCCGGCCCGGGACTATCCGCTACGAGCAGTACTTC
TRBV10-3,TRBD2,once,TRBJ2-7,CAISSGTSGSSTYEQYF,TGTGCCATCAGCTCCGGGACTAGCGGGAGCTCAACCTACGAGCAGTACTTC
TRBV28,NA,NA,TRBJ1-2,CASRDDGTANYGYTF,TGTGCCAGCAGGGACGACGGGACTGCTAACTATGGCTACACCTTC
TRBV15,TRBD1,NA,TRBJ2-7,CATSTAMGQSSYEQYF,TGTGCCACCAGCACAGCGATGGGACAGAGCTCCTACGAGCAGTACTTC
TRBV30,NA,NA,TRBJ1-1,CAWSVRAGTKAFF,TGTGCCTGGAGTGTACGTGCCGGCACTAAAGCTTTCTTT
TRBV7-8,TRBD2,NA,TRBJ2-1,CASSLGTSGLLRGYNEQFF,TGTGCCAGCAGCTTAGGGACTAGCGGATTACTAAGGGGCTACAATGAGCAGTTCTTC
TRBV7-9,TRBD2,once,TRBJ2-3,CASSLGASGSTDTQYF,TGTGCCAGCAGCTTAGGCGCTAGCGGGAGCACAGATACGCAGTATTTT
TRBV6-5,TRBD1,NA,TRBJ1-2,CASSYSRTGGGYGYTF,TGTGCCAGCAGTTACTCGAGGACAGGAGGGGGCTATGGCTACACCTTC
TRBV7-2,TRBD2,NA,TRBJ2-3,CASSLSGGSGSDTQYF,TGTGCCAGCAGCTTATCGGGCGGGAGTGGGTCAGATACGCAGTATTTT
TRBV28,TRBD1,NA,TRBJ1-5,CASSFHRGEGQPQHF,TGTGCCAGCAGTTTTCACAGGGGGGAAGGCCAGCCCCAGCATTTT
TRBV28,NA,once,TRBJ2-3,CASSPGSGMSTDTQYF,TGTGCCAGCAGTCCCGGCTCAGGAATGAGCACAGATACGCAGTATTTT
TRBV5-5,NA,NA,TRBJ1-2,CASSQVQGHHTF,TGTGCCAGCAGCCAAGTACAGGGTCACCACACCTTC
TRBV28,TRBD2,NA,TRBJ2-3,CASSSPPGLAHTQYF,TGTGCCAGCAGTTCACCCCCGGGACTAGCTCATACGCAGTATTTT
TRBV7-3,TRBD2,NA,TRBJ2-1,CASSPTSAYNEQFF,TGTGCCAGCAGCCCAACTAGCGCTTACAATGAGCAGTTCTTC
TRBV3-1/TRBV3-2,NA,NA,TRBJ1-1,CASSLTSGATEAFF,TGTGCCAGCAGCCTAACCTCAGGGGCCACTGAAGCTTTCTTT
TRBV19,NA,NA,TRBJ1-1,CASSHYTNTEAFF,TGTGCCAGTAGTCATTACACGAACACTGAAGCTTTCTTT
TRBV27,NA,NA,TRBJ1-1,CASSLSGGRTEAFF,TGTGCCAGCAGTTTATCGGGGGGGCGAACTGAAGCTTTCTTT
TRBV5-1,NA,NA,TRBJ2-7,CATQEGSDRVYEQYF,TGCGCCACCCAGGAGGGGAGCGATAGGGTCTACGAGCAGTACTTC
TRBV7-6,NA,NA,TRBJ2-3,CASSLVRSSTDTQYF,TGTGCCAGCAGCTTAGTAAGGAGTTCGACAGATACGCAGTATTTT
TRBV7-2,NA,NA,TRBJ1-2,CASSPGPRRGYGYTF,TGTGCCAGCAGCCCAGGTCCCCGACGTGGCTATGGCTACACCTTC
TRBV27,NA,NA,TRBJ1-2,CASSSAAGAEGYTF,TGTGCCAGCAGTTCAGCCGCAGGGGCGGAGGGCTACACCTTC
TRBV28,TRBD2,NA,TRBJ2-7,CASKSLADSYEQYF,TGTGCCAGCAAGAGTCTAGCGGACTCCTACGAGCAGTACTTC
TRBV5-4,NA,NA,TRBJ2-1,CASRRSSPLWDEQFF,TGTGCCAGCAGGCGTTCTAGCCCCCTATGGGATGAGCAGTTCTTC
TRBV19,TRBD1,NA,TRBJ1-1,CASSIDRGLVNTEAFF,TGTGCCAGTAGTATTGACAGGGGGCTGGTGAACACTGAAGCTTTCTTT
TRBV4-2,TRBD2,once,TRBJ2-2,CASSQENGRPGELFF,TGTGCCAGCAGCCAAGAGAACGGGAGGCCCGGGGAGCTGTTTTTT
TRBV10-2,NA,NA,TRBJ2-5,CASSVRRETQYF,TGCGCCAGTAGCGTCAGAAGGGAGACCCAGTACTTC
TRBV7-9,TRBD2,NA,TRBJ2-1,CASIYTSAVFYNEQFF,TGTGCCAGCATCTACACTAGCGCAGTCTTCTACAATGAGCAGTTCTTC
TRBV7-9,TRBD1,once,TRBJ1-1,CASSPRRTGPGRAFF,TGTGCCAGCAGCCCTCGAAGGACAGGACCCGGGCGGGCTTTCTTT
TRBV5-8,NA,NA,TRBJ2-1,CASSYPTGKRNEQFF,TGTGCCAGCAGCTATCCAACAGGGAAGCGCAATGAGCAGTTCTTC
TRBV7-9,NA,NA,TRBJ2-7,CASSLLTSYEQYF,TGTGCCAGCAGCTTGCTTACTAGTTACGAGCAGTACTTC
TRBV28,TRBD1,NA,TRBJ1-2,CASSERDSYGYTF,TGTGCCAGCAGCGAAAGGGACAGTTATGGCTACACCTTC